This T cell receptor beta chain was recovered during a study of blood T cell repertoires in COVID-19. TCRdb's copy holds only in-frame clones and misses some; the assay was immunoSEQ multiplex PCR. The repertoire includes roughly 150,000 clones, 70% to 90% of them detected once, and approximately 3% sits in the top ten. Germline CDR1 is LNHDA and CDR2 is SQIVND (reference sequence). This CDR3 comprises 14 residues. V lost 4 bases to trimming and J lost 4 bases, with 10 bases between them. The TCR comes from a man aged 60-69 years with acute or convalescent COVID-19. The chain carries TRBV19 and TRBJ1-4, with D unresolved. The sequencing input was peripheral blood. CDR3 sequence: CASSRGQINEKLFF. For the CDR3, the DNA is TGTGCCAGTAGTAGAGGGCAGATTAATGAAAAACTGTTTTTT.